The sample holds a few counts of the clone carrying this T cell receptor beta chain. Its cognate antigen is unknown. Trimming stripped 1 base from V and 8 bases from J, with 8 bases between. The CDR3 loop spans 12 amino acids. Germline assignment: CDR1 LGHNA and CDR2 YNFKEQ. These data originate in a study of cytomegalovirus exposure and HLA in healthy donors. Findings and limits, study-wide: Among immune exposure information, only CMV serostatus was available.

PCR was performed using 60 Vbeta and 13 Jbeta primers. TCRdb's table, derived via immunoSEQ multiplex PCR, lists solely in-frame clones and lacks some. The sample records some 120,000 clones, around 8.5% being singletons. The sample comprised PBMCs. The source of this sequence is a man aged 40-49 years in good health and CMV-seronegative. The chain couples TRBV4-2 to TRBJ1-2, with D uncertain. The CDR3, as DNA: TGTGCCAGCAGCCAAGCTAACGGGGGCTACACCTTC. Amino acid sequence: CASSQANGGYTF.